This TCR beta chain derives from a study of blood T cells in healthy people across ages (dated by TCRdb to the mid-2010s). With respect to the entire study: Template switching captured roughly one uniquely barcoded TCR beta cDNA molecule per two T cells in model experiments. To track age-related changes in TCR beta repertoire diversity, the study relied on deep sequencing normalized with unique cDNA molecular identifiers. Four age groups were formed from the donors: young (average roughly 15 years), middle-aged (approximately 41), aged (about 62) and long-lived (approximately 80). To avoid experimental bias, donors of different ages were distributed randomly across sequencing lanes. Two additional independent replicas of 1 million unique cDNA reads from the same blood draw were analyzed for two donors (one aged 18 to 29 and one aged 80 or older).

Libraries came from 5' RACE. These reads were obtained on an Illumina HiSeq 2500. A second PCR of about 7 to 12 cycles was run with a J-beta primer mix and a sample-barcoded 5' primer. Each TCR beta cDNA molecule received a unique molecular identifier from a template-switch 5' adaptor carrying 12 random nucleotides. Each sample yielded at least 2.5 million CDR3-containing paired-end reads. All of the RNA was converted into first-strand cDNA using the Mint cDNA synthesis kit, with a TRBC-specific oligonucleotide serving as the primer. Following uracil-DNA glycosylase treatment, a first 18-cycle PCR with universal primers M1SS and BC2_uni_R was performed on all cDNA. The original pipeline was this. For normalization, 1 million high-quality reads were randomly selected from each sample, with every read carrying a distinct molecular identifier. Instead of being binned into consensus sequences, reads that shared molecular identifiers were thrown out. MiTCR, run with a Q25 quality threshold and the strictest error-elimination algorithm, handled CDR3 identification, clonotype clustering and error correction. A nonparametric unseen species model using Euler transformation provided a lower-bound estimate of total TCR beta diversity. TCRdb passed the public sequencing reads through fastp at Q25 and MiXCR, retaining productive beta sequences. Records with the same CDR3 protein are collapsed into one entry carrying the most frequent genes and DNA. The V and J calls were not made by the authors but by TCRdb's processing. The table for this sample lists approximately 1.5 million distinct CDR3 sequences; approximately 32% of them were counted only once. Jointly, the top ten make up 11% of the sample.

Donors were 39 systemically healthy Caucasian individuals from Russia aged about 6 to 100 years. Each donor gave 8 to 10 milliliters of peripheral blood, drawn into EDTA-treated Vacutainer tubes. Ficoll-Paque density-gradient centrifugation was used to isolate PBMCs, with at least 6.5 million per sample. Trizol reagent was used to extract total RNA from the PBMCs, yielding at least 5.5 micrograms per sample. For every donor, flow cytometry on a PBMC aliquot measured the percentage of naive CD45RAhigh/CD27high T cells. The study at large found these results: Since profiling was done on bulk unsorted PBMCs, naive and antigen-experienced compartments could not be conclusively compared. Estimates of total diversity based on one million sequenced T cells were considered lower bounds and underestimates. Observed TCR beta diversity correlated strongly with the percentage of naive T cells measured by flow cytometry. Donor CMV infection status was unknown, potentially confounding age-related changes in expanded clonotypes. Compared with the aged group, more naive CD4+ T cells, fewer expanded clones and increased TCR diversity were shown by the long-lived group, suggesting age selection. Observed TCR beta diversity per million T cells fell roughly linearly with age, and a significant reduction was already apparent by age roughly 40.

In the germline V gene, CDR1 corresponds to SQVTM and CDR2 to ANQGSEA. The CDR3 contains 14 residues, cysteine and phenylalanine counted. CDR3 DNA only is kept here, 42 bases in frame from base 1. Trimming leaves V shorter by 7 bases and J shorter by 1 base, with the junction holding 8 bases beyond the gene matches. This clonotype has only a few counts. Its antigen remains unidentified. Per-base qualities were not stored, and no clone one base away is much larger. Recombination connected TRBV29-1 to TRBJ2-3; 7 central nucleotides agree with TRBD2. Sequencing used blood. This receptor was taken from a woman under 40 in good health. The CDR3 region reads CSGGGRGGTDTQYF. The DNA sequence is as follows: TGCAGCGGCGGGGGACGGGGGGGCACAGATACGCAGTATTTT.